The clone carrying this T cell receptor beta chain turned up a few times. No antigen is known for it. A much larger clone lies a single base off, so this may be a read error. The V end lost 1 base, the J end lost 6 bases, and 7 bases lay between the germline ends. The germline V gene has CDR1 LGHNA and CDR2 YNFKEQ. This CDR3 is built from 13 residues. This record belongs to a study of read filtering for tumor transcriptome and immune sequencing. About the study: 8 patients were R-ISS I, roughly 17 were R-ISS II, roughly 7 were R-ISS III.

Study results and caveats: In IR-seq, single-read clonotypes were roughly 80% of clonotypes but about 3.5% of reads. Compared with RNA-seq, IR-seq gave much higher clonotype depth and reliability. Without single-read clonotypes, shared clonotype proportions correlated more between IR-seq and RNA-seq.

This library used approximately 390 ng RNA and molecular barcoded adaptors spanning alpha/delta and beta/gamma chains. One entry per CDR3 protein, called by TCRdb with MiXCR from the reads. The table has about 130,000 distinct CDR3 sequences, over 10% seen once. This chain uses TRBV4-2 with TRBJ2-1, with D possibly matching TRBD2 (5 bases). Sequencing was performed on a population of CD138-negative cells sorted from bone marrow. This clonotype was obtained from a donor aged 40 or older with multiple myeloma. The DNA of the CDR3 is TGTGCCAGCAGCCAAGCGGGGAGCAATGAGCAGTTCTTC. Translation: CASSQAGSNEQFF.